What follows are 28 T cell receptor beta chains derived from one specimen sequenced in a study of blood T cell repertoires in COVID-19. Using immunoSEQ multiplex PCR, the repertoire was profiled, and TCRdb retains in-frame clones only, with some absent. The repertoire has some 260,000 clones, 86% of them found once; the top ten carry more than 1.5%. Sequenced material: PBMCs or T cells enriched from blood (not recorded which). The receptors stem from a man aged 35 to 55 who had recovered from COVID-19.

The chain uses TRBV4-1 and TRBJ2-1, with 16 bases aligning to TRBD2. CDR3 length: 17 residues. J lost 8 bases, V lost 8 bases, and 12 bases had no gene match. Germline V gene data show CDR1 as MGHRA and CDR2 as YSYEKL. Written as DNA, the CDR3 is TGCGCCAGCCGAGGGACTAGCGGGAGGGCCAGGTCTCATGAGCAGTTCTTC. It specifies CASRGTSGRARSHEQFF.

CDR3 DNA sequence: TGTGCCAGCAGTTATCGACAGAGTTATGGCTACACCTTC. Protein sequence: CASSYRQSYGYTF. The chain couples TRBV6-6 to TRBJ1-2; D is perhaps TRBD1 (5 bases). Germline assignment: CDR1 MNHNY and CDR2 SVGAGI (reference sequence). This CDR3 has 13 residues. V gave up 3 bases and J gave up 5 bases, with 10 bases separating them.

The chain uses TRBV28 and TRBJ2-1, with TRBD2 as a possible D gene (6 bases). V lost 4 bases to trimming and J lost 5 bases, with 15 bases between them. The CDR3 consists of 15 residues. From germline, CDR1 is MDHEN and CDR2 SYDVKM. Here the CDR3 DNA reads TGTGCCAGCAGTTACACCGGGACTGGTCACAATGAGCAGTTCTTC. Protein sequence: CASSYTGTGHNEQFF.

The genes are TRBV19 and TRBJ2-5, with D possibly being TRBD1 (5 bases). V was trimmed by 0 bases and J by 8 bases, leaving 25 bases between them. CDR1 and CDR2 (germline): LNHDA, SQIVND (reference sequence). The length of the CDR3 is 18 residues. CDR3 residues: CASSIEGPRVAVRGTQYF. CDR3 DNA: TGTGCCAGTAGTATAGAAGGGCCCAGGGTCGCGGTACGAGGAACCCAGTACTTC.

CDR3 amino acids: CASSDSGGSSYNEQFF. CDR3 nucleotides: TGTGCCAGCAGTGACTCCGGCGGGAGCTCCTACAATGAGCAGTTCTTC. The genes are TRBV6-4 and TRBJ2-1; 7 positions agree with TRBD2. With 0 bases clipped from V and 0 bases from J, the junction kept 2 bases outside the gene matches. Germline CDR1 reads MRHNA; CDR2 reads SNTAGT. CDR3 length: 16 residues.

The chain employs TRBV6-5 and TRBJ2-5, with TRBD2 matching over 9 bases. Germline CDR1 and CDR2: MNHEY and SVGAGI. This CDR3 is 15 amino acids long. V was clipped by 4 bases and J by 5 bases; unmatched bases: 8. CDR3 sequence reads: CASSFGSGGEETQYF. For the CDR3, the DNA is TGTGCCAGCAGTTTCGGTAGCGGGGGAGAGGAGACCCAGTACTTC.

In nucleotides, the CDR3 is TGTGCCAGCAGCCCGCGGGACAGGGGGGACACTGAAGCTTTCTTT. Translated, it gives CASSPRDRGDTEAFF. The genes are TRBV3-1 (or the pseudogene TRBV3-2) and TRBJ1-1; TRBD1 matches 11 bases. The V segment lost 4 bases and the J segment 3 bases; nucleotides outside the gene matches: 4. The CDR3 has 15 residues. The germline V gene has CDR1 LGHDT and CDR2 YNNKEL (reference sequence).

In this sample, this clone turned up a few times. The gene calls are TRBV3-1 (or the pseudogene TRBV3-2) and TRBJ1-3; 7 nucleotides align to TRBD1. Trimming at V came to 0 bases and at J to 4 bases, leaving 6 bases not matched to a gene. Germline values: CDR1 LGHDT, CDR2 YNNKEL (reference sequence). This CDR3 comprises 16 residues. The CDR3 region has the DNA TGTGCCAGCAGCCAAGAATCGACAGGGCCCGGAAACACCATATATTTT. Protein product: CASSQESTGPGNTIYF.

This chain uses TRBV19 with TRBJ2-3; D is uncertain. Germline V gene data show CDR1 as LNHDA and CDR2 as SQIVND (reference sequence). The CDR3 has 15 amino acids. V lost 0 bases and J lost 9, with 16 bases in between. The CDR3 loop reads CASSIDLGTERTQYF. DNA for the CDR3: TGTGCCAGTAGTATAGATCTAGGCACCGAGAGGACGCAGTATTTT.

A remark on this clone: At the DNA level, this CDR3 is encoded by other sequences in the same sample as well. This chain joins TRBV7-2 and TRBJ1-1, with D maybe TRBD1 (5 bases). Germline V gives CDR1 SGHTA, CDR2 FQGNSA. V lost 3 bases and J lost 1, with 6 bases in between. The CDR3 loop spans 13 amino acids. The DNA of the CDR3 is TGTGCCAGCAGCTTCACAGGGAACACTGAAGCTTTCTTT. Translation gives CASSFTGNTEAFF.

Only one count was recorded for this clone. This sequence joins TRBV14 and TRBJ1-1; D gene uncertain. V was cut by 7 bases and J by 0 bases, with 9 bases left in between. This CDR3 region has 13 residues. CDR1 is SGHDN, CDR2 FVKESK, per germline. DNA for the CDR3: TGTGCCAGCACCCCACTTCTGAACACTGAAGCTTTCTTT. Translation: CASTPLLNTEAFF.

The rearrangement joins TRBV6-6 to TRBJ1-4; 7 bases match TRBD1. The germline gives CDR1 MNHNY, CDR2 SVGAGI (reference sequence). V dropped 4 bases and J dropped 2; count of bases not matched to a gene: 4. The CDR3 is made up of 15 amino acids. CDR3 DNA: TGTGCCAGCAGTTCGACAGGGCTTACTAATGAAAAACTGTTTTTT. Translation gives CASSSTGLTNEKLFF.

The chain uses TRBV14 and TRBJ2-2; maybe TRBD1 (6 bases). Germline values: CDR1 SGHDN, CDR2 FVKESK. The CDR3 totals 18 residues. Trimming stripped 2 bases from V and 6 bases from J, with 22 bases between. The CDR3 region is CASSQLRTGTPWSGELFF. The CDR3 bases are TGTGCCAGCAGCCAACTACGTACCGGGACACCCTGGTCCGGGGAGCTGTTTTTT.

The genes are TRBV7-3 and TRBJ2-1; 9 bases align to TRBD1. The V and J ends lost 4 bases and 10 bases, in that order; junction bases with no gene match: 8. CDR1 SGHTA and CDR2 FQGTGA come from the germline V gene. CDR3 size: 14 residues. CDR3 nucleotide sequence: TGTGCCAGCAGCTATTTTGGGACAGGGAACGAGCAGTTCTTC. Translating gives CASSYFGTGNEQFF.

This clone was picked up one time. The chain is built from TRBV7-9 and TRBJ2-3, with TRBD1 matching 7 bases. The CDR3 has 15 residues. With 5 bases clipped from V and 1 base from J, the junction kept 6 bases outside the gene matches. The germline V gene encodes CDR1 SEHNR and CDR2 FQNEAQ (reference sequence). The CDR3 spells CASSTRQGGTDTQYF. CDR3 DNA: TGTGCCAGCAGCACTCGACAGGGCGGCACAGATACGCAGTATTTT.

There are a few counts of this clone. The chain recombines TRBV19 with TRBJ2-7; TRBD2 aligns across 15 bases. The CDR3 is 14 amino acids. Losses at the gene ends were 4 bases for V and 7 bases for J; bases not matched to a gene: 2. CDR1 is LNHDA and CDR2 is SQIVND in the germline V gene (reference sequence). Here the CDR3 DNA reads TGTGCCAGTAGTAATGGACTAGCGGGAGGGGAGCAGTACTTC. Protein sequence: CASSNGLAGGEQYF.

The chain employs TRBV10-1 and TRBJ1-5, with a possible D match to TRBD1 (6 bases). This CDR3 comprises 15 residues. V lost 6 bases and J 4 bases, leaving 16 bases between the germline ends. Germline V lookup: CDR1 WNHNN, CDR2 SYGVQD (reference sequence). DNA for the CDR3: TGCGCCAGCAGCATGCCCGGGACAAGAAATCAGCCCCAGCATTTT. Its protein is CASSMPGTRNQPQHF.

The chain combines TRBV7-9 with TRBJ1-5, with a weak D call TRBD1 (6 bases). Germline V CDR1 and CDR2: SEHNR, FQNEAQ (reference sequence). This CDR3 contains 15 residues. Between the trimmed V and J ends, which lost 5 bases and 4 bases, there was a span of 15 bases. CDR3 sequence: CASSAGAGANQPQHF. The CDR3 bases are TGTGCCAGCAGCGCAGGGGCAGGGGCGAATCAGCCCCAGCATTTT. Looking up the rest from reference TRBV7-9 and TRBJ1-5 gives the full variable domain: DTGVSQNPRHKITKRGQNVTFRCDPISEHNRLYWYRQTLGQGPEFLTYFQNEAQLEKSRLLSDRFSAERPKGSFSTLEIQRTEQGDSAMYLCASSAGAGANQPQHFGDGTRLSIL.

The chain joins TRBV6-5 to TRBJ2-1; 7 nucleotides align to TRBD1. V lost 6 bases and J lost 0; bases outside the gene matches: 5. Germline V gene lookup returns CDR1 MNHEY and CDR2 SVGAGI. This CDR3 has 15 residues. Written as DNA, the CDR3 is TGTGCCAGCAGACGGAGACAGGGCTCCTACAATGAGCAGTTCTTC. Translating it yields CASRRRQGSYNEQFF.

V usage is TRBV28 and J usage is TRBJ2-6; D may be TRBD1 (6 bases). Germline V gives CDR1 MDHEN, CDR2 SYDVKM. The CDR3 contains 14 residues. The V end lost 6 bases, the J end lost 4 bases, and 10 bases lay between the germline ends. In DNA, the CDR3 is TGTGCCAGCAGAACAGGGTGGGGGGCCAACGTCCTGACTTTC. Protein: CASRTGWGANVLTF.

Here the CDR3 DNA reads TGTGCCTGGAGCGGGGGGGTTAGCAATCAGCCCCAGCATTTT. It encodes CAWSGGVSNQPQHF. The V and J genes are TRBV30 and TRBJ1-5, with D perhaps TRBD1 (5 bases). Germline CDR1 GTSNPN, CDR2 SVGIG (reference sequence). V lost 3 bases, J lost 0 bases, and 9 bases lay in between. CDR3 length equals 14 residues.

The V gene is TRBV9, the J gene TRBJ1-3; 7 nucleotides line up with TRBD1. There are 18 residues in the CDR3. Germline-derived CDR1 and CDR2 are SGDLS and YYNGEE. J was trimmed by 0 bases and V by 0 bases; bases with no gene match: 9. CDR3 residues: CASSVATGTADSGNTIYF. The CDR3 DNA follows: TGTGCCAGCAGCGTAGCCACCGGGACAGCCGACTCTGGAAACACCATATATTTT.

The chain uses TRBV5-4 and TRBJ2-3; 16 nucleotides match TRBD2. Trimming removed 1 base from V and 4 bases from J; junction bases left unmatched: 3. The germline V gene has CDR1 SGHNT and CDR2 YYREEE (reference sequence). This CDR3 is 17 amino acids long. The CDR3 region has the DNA TGTGCCAGCAGCTTGATGGGACTAGCGGGGGGGCCAGATACGCAGTATTTT. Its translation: CASSLMGLAGGPDTQYF.

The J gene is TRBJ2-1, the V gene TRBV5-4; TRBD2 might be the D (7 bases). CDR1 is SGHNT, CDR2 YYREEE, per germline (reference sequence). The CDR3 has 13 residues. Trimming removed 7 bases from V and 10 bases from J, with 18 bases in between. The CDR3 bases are TGTGCCAGCCGATTGTCGGGGGGCGAAGAGCAGTTCTTC. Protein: CASRLSGGEEQFF.

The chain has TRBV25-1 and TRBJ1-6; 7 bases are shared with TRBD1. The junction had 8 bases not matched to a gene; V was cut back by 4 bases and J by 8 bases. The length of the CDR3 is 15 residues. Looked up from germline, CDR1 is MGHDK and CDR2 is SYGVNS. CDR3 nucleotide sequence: TGTGCCAGCAGTGTTCGGACAGGTCCGGATTCACCCCTCCACTTT. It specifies CASSVRTGPDSPLHF. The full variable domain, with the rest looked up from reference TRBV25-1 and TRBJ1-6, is EADIYQTPRYLVIGTGKKITLECSQTMGHDKMYWYQQDPGMELHLIHYSYGVNSTEKGDLSSESTVSRIRTEHFPLTLESARPSHTSQYLCASSVRTGPDSPLHFGNGTRLTVT.

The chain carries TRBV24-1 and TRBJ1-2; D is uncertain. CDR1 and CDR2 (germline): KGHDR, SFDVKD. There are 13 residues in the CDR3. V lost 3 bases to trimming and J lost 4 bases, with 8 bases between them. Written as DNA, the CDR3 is TGTGCCACCAGTGATAATGAGGGCTATGGCTACACCTTC. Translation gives CATSDNEGYGYTF.

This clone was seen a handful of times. The CDR3 loop is CASSPPAGVGFDTEAFF. The DNA of the CDR3 is TGTGCCAGCAGCCCTCCAGCAGGGGTTGGGTTTGACACTGAAGCTTTCTTT. The chain uses TRBV7-2 and TRBJ1-1; D is possibly TRBD1 (6 bases). Germline assignment: CDR1 SGHTA and CDR2 FQGNSA. V shed 5 bases and J shed 3 bases, with 22 bases lying between them. The CDR3 is 17 residues long.

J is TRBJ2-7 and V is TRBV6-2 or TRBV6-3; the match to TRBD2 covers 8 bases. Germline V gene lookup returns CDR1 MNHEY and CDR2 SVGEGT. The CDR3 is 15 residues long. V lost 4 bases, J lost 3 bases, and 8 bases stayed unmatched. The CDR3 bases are TGTGCCAGCAGTTTAATGAGCGGGGGACACTACGAGCAGTACTTC. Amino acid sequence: CASSLMSGGHYEQYF.